This T cell receptor (beta chain) was sequenced for a study of PD-1 blockade in classical Hodgkin lymphoma. Study-level results: Newly diagnosed patients and complete responders had comparable diversity at baseline.

Assay used: immunoSEQ multiplex PCR; TCRdb lists only in-frame clones, some missing. The table records just over 35,000 clones, approximately 69% of them present only once. There was relapse after autologous stem cell transplantation in every patient, and there was variation in brentuximab vedotin exposure. Regarding this clone: Its antigen is unidentified.

Specimen: peripheral blood mononuclear cells (PBMCs), collected before the second cycle of nivolumab. This TCR derives from a human donor with classical Hodgkin lymphoma.

The CDR3 DNA follows: TGTGCCAGCAGCGTTAGAGCCGGGGAGCTGTTTTTT. Encoded protein: CASSVRAGELFF. The chain is built from TRBV7-3 and TRBJ2-2, with D uncertain. This CDR3 is built from 12 residues. V was trimmed by 5 bases and J by 6 bases, leaving 7 bases between them. Germline CDR1 SGHTA, CDR2 FQGTGA.